The entry below gives a single TCR beta chain sequence along with its context. Its target is not known. Trimming left V 4 bases short and J 4 bases short, with 18 bases between. Germline V lookup: CDR1 SGHRS, CDR2 YFSETQ. The CDR3 is made up of 16 amino acids. All of the donors were Caucasians in good health. This sample is part of a study of identical twins. Broader study findings: Recombination models fit unrelated individuals' TCR alpha sharing but underestimated twins'. For cord blood, abundant beta clonotypes had fewer insertions, unlike memory repertoires, which showed none. Diverse VJ usage suggested most zero-insertion clonotypes were not invariant T cells.

Each CDR3 protein is one row after TCRdb ran MiXCR on the 5' RACE reads. The data show hundreds of thousands of distinct CDR3 sequences, with roughly an eighth seen just once and about 1.5% held by the top ten. Separately, the same data were catalogued under a study of yellow fever vaccine responses in identical twins.

The receptor's source is a woman aged 18 to 35 in good health. The sequenced material came from PBMCs. The genes are TRBV5-1 and TRBJ2-1; tentative D call: TRBD2 (5 bases). The CDR3 DNA follows: TGCGCCAGCAGCACCCCCCGGCGGGCGGGTTACAATGAGCAGTTCTTC. Protein sequence: CASSTPRRAGYNEQFF.